Presented here are 20 T cell receptor beta chains from one specimen sequenced in a study of Graves' ophthalmopathy and Graves' hyperthyroidism. Investigators amplified TCR beta CDR3 regions from RNA transcripts. The workflow started with a first-round RT-PCR run with HTBI primers and then moved on to a second-round multiplex PCR. TCRdb reanalysed the multiplex PCR reads using MiXCR and keeps one entry per CDR3 protein. The repertoire holds 680,000 or so distinct CDR3 sequences, with approximately 21% as singletons. The sequencing input was peripheral blood. Source of these receptors: a young woman with stable Graves' hyperthyroidism. Some clones in this sample may be carry-over from other donors' samples.

This clonotype was recorded a few times. The chain employs TRBV6-1 and TRBJ2-5; the match to TRBD1 covers 9 bases. Germline CDR1 reads MNHNS; CDR2 reads SASEGT. V trimming: 6 bases; J trimming: 5 bases; junction bases outside the gene matches: 7. The CDR3 is 14 amino acids. CDR3 coding DNA: TGTGCCAGCAGCAACAGGGGGCAAACGGAGACCCAGTACTTC. Residues: CASSNRGQTETQYF.

The chain uses TRBV5-1 and TRBJ2-1; 9 bases fit TRBD2. CDR3 length: 13 amino acids. CDR1 and CDR2 from the germline V gene are SGHRS and YFSETQ. Unmatched junction bases numbered 7, after V lost 0 bases and J lost 15 bases. The CDR3 region is CASSLGTSALGFF. DNA for the CDR3: TGCGCCAGCAGCTTGGGGACTAGCGCCCTAGGGTTCTTC.

The rearrangement joins TRBV6-2 or TRBV6-3 to TRBJ1-2, with 7 bases that match TRBD1. CDR3 length: 12 amino acids. V shed 6 bases, J shed 6 bases, and the junction held 4 bases outside the gene matches. Per germline, CDR1 MNHEY and CDR2 SVGEGT. This CDR3 reads CASSPGTDGYTF. The CDR3, as DNA: TGTGCCAGCAGCCCCGGGACAGATGGCTACACCTTC.

V and J are TRBV12-3 or TRBV12-4 and TRBJ1-5; possibly TRBD1 for D (6 bases). With 4 bases removed from V and 4 bases from J, the gap between germline ends came to 14 bases. The CDR3 runs 15 residues. The CDR3 DNA sequence: TGTGCCAGCAGTTCACAGGGAGAGGTTAATCAGCCCCAGCATTTT. It codes for CASSSQGEVNQPQHF.

This clonotype has at least ten counts. The chain combines TRBV20-1 with TRBJ2-7, with D unresolved. The CDR3 is 15 residues long. The V end was cut by 5 bases, the J end by 5 bases, with 22 bases between. CDR1 is DFQATT and CDR2 is SNEGSKA in the germline V gene (reference sequence). CDR3 in amino acids: CSARPLGLARDEQYF. The CDR3 DNA reads TGCAGTGCTCGCCCTCTGGGTCTCGCTCGCGACGAGCAGTACTTC.

The gene calls are TRBV6-2 or TRBV6-3 and TRBJ2-7; tentatively, D is TRBD2 (6 bases). CDR1 MNHEY and CDR2 SVGEGT come from the germline V gene. Deletions cut 6 bases from V and 1 base from J, with 13 bases between. The CDR3 is 14 residues long. The CDR3 loop is CASRAAGTSYEQYF. CDR3 coding DNA: TGTGCCAGCAGGGCAGCCGGGACTTCCTACGAGCAGTACTTC.

The V call is TRBV12-3 or TRBV12-4, the J call TRBJ2-2, with 8 bases identical to TRBD1. The CDR3 is made up of 15 amino acids. Unmatched junction bases numbered 8, after V lost 6 bases and J lost 5 bases. CDR3 bases: TGTGCCAGCAGGAGGACAGGGAGAGGAACCGGGGAGCTGTTTTTT. Its translation is CASRRTGRGTGELFF.

This clonotype appeared a few times. The V call is TRBV18, the J call TRBJ1-5; maybe TRBD1 (5 bases). V shed 3 bases and J shed 7 bases, with 16 bases lying between them. CDR3 length: 15 residues. CDR1 and CDR2 from the germline V gene are KGHSH and LQKENI. The CDR3 sequence is CASSPQQGAGQPQHF. The DNA for the CDR3 is TGTGCCAGCTCACCCCAGCAGGGTGCGGGACAGCCCCAGCATTTT.

Written as DNA, the CDR3 is TGTGCCTGGAGCCCGCAGCCTGGAAACACCATATATTTT. This gives the protein CAWSPQPGNTIYF. This sequence joins TRBV30 and TRBJ1-3, with no clear D. The germline V and J ends were trimmed by 3 bases and 2 bases, with 8 bases remaining between them. CDR1 GTSNPN and CDR2 SVGIG come from the germline V gene (reference sequence). There are 13 residues in the CDR3.

This clonotype was counted once. V gene TRBV4-3 combines with J gene TRBJ2-7; 8 bases are a match to TRBD2. The germline V gene encodes CDR1 LGHNA and CDR2 YSLEER. V lost 0 bases and J lost 1; bases outside the gene matches: 2. The CDR3 is 15 amino acids. CDR3 protein: CASSQDAGGSYEQYF. In nucleotides, the CDR3 is TGCGCCAGCAGCCAAGATGCGGGAGGTTCCTACGAGCAGTACTTC.

At least ten counts were recorded for this clonotype. The rearrangement joins TRBV12-3 or TRBV12-4 to TRBJ1-1; the match to TRBD1 covers 8 bases. CDR3 size: 15 residues. J lost 3 bases, V lost 11 bases, and 14 bases had no gene match. CDR3 residues: CASHALDRGDTEAFF. CDR3 coding DNA: TGTGCCTCCCACGCCCTAGACAGGGGTGACACTGAAGCTTTCTTT.

This clonotype was observed at least ten times. J is TRBJ1-5 and V is TRBV7-2; 8 nucleotides agree with TRBD1. V shed 2 bases, J shed 8 bases, and the junction held 5 bases outside the gene matches. Germline CDR1 SGHTA, CDR2 FQGNSA. The CDR3 contains 14 residues. The CDR3 spells CASSLRQGAKPQHF. Here the CDR3 DNA reads TGTGCCAGCAGCTTACGCCAGGGGGCGAAGCCCCAGCATTTT.

This clonotype came up many times. The CDR3 region is CASSPTNSPLHF. CDR3 nucleotide sequence: TGTGCCAGCAGCCCGACGAATTCACCCCTCCACTTT. The rearrangement joins TRBV7-9 to TRBJ1-6; D is ambiguous. From germline, CDR1 is SEHNR and CDR2 FQNEAQ (reference sequence). V shed 5 bases and J shed 7 bases, with 6 bases lying between them. The length of the CDR3 is 12 residues.

This clonotype was recorded many times. The chain uses TRBV20-1 and TRBJ2-5; 7 bases are shared with TRBD2. The V gene's germline CDR1 is DFQATT and CDR2 SNEGSKA (reference sequence). J was trimmed by 7 bases and V by 3 bases; bases with no gene match: 8. The CDR3 spans 13 residues. CDR3 sequence reads: CSARTSPRGTQYF. DNA for the CDR3: TGCAGTGCTAGGACTAGCCCCCGGGGGACCCAGTACTTC.

Many counts were recorded for this clonotype. The chain joins TRBV6-5 to TRBJ1-2, with TRBD1 identical over 8 bases. Unmatched junction bases numbered 7, after V lost 0 bases and J lost 4 bases. This CDR3 contains 16 residues. Germline V CDR1 and CDR2: MNHEY, SVGAGI. The CDR3 spells CASSYSGGTGGYGYTF. The CDR3 DNA reads TGTGCCAGCAGTTACTCAGGTGGGACAGGCGGCTATGGCTACACCTTC.

The chain joins TRBV6-2 or TRBV6-3 to TRBJ1-5, with a weak D call TRBD1 (6 bases). CDR3 length: 18 residues. The V end lost 0 bases, the J end lost 0 bases, and 15 bases lay between the germline ends. Germline V gene data show CDR1 as MNHEY and CDR2 as SVGEGT. Here the CDR3 DNA reads TGTGCCAGCAGTTACTCGGCCCCAGGGGATTATAGCAATCAGCCCCAGCATTTT. Amino acid sequence: CASSYSAPGDYSNQPQHF.

This clonotype was observed at least ten times. The chain carries TRBV12-3 or TRBV12-4 and TRBJ2-5; D is perhaps TRBD1 (5 bases). Trimming left V 6 bases short and J 1 base short, with 12 bases between. The CDR3 sequence is 14 residues long. Here the CDR3 reads CASSRDRSQETQYF. CDR3 coding DNA: TGTGCCAGCAGCCGTGACAGAAGCCAAGAGACCCAGTACTTC.

This clonotype appeared many times. The chain has TRBV30 and TRBJ1-1; D is possibly TRBD1 (6 bases). In germline, CDR1 is GTSNPN, CDR2 SVGIG (reference sequence). This CDR3 spans 14 amino acids. The ends were cut back, 2 bases at V and 0 bases at J, with 10 bases in the middle. The CDR3 sequence is CAWSTTGMNTEAFF. DNA for the CDR3: TGTGCCTGGAGTACGACAGGCATGAACACTGAAGCTTTCTTT.

Concerning this clonotype itself: One junction end disagrees with the germline gene, perhaps due to a read error. The chain uses TRBV30 and TRBJ1-1; no clear D. Germline loops: CDR1 GTSNPN, CDR2 SVGIG (reference sequence). The CDR3 spans 12 residues. The DNA of the CDR3 is TGTGCCCGGAGGTCAGGGAACACTGAAGCTTTCTTT. This gives the protein CARRSGNTEAFF.

The DNA for the CDR3 is TGTGCCACCAGCAGAAACCTCAGGTCAGGGGTCGATGGCTACACCTTC. Translating it yields CATSRNLRSGVDGYTF. V gene TRBV15 combines with J gene TRBJ1-2; D might be TRBD1 (6 bases). The CDR3 length is 16 residues. Germline lookup yields CDR1 LNHNV and CDR2 YYDKDF (reference sequence). The V end lost 2 bases, the J end lost 6 bases, and 19 bases lay between the germline ends.